This T cell receptor beta chain derives from a study of blood T cell repertoires in COVID-19. Whole-study context: Sample material is recorded as cDNA or gDNA derived from T cells, B-cell-depleted T cells, or PBMCs.

Participants were aged about 18 to 100 years from more than 20 US areas. Cohorts were based on clinical histories the participants reported. Sequencing was performed with immunoSEQ multiplex PCR; in TCRdb, only in-frame clones are kept and a portion is missing. In the table there are about 270,000 clones, approximately 89% of which are singletons. The CDR3 extends over 17 amino acids. V lost 2 bases to trimming and J lost 3 bases; unmatched junction nucleotides: 7. Germline values: CDR1 MGHRA, CDR2 YSYEKL. This clone was detected a few times. Sequenced sample: PBMCs or T cells enriched from blood (not recorded which). The clonotype originates from a man aged 40-49 years who had been exposed to COVID-19. V and J are TRBV4-1 and TRBJ2-4; TRBD1 agrees at 10 bases. The CDR3 here is CASSQPDRGLNKNIQYF. For the CDR3, the DNA is TGCGCCAGCAGCCAACCCGACAGGGGGCTCAACAAAAACATTCAGTACTTC.